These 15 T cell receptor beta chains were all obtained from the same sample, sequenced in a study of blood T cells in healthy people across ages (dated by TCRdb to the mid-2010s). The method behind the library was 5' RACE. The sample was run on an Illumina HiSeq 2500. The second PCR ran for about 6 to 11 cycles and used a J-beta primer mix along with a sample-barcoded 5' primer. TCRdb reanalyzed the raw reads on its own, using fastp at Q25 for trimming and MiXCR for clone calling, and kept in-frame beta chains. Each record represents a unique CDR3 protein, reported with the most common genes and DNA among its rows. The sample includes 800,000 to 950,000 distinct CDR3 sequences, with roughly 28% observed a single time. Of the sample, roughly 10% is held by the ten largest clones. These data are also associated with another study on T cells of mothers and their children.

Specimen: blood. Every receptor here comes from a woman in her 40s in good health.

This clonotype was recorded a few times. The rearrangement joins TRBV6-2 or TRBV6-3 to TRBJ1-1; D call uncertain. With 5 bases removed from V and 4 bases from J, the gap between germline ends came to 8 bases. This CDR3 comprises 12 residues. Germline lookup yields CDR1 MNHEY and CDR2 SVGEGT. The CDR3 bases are TGTGCCAGCAGTCAGCACCCCACTGAAGCTTTCTTT. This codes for CASSQHPTEAFF.

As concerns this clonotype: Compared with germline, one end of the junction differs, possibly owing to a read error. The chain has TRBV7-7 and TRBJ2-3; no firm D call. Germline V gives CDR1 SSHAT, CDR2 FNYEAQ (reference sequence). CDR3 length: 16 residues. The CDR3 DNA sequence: TGTGCTAGCAGCTTAGTATTCTCCAGGAGCACAGATACGCAGTATTTT. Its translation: CASSLVFSRSTDTQYF.

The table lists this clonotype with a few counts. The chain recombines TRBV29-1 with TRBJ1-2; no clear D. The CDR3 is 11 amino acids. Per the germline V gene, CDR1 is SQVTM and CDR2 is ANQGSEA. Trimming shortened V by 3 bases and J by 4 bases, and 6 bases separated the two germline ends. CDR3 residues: CSVDTGYGYTF. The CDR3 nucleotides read TGCAGCGTTGACACGGGCTATGGCTACACCTTC.

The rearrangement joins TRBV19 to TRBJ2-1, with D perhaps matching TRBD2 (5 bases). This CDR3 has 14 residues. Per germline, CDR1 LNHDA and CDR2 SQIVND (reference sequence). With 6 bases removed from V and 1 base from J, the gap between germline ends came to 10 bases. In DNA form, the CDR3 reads TGTGCCAGTAGATACCGGGGATCCTACAATGAGCAGTTCTTC. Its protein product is CASRYRGSYNEQFF.

The CDR3 DNA is TGCAGTGCTAGCCCGGGACAGCTGAACTATGGCTACACCTTC. It is translated as CSASPGQLNYGYTF. The V and J genes are TRBV20-1 and TRBJ1-2; 7 bases line up with TRBD1. Germline CDR1 is DFQATT and CDR2 is SNEGSKA (reference sequence). There are 14 residues in the CDR3. J lost 2 bases, V lost 3 bases, and 6 bases had no gene match.

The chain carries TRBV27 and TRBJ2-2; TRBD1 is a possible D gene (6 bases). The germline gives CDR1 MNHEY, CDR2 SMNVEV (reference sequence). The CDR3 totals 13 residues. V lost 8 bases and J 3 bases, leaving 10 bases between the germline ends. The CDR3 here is CASGQGYTGELFF. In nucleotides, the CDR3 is TGTGCCAGCGGTCAGGGGTACACCGGGGAGCTGTTTTTT.

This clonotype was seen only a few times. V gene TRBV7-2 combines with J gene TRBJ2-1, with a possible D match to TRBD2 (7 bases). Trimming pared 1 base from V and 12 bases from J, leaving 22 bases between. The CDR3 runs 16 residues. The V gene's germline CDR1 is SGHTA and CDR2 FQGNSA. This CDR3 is CASSLERGGGLVGQFF. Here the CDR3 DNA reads TGTGCCAGCAGCTTAGAGCGCGGCGGGGGCCTAGTAGGGCAGTTCTTC.

CDR3 bases: TGTGCCAGCAGCTTAAGGGGAGGGACAGGGAGAAATGAGCAGTTCTTC. This sequence encodes CASSLRGGTGRNEQFF. The rearrangement links TRBV7-2 to TRBJ2-1, with 9 bases fitting TRBD1. The J segment lost 7 bases and the V segment lost 2 bases, leaving 9 bases of the junction unmatched. The CDR3 contains 16 residues. Germline assignment: CDR1 SGHTA and CDR2 FQGNSA.

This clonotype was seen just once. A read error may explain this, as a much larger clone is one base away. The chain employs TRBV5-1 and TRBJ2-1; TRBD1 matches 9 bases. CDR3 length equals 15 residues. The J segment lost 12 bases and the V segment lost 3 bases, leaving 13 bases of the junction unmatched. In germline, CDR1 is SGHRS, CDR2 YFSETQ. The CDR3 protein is CASSWGTGLLDGQFF. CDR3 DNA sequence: TGCGCCAGCAGCTGGGGGACAGGGCTCCTCGATGGGCAGTTCTTC.

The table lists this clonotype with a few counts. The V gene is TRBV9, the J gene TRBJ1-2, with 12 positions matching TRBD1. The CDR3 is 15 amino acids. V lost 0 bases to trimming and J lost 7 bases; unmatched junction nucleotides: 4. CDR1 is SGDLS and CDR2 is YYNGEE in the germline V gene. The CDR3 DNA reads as TGTGCCAGCAGCGTAGAGGGACAGGGGGCTGTTGGCTACACCTTC. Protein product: CASSVEGQGAVGYTF.

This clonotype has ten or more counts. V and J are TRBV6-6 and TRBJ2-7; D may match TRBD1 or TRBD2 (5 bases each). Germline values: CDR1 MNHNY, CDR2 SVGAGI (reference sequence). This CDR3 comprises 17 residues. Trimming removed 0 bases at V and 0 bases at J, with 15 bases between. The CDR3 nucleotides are TGTGCCAGCAGTTACTCGGGGGAGTTCTCCACCTCCTACGAGCAGTACTTC. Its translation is CASSYSGEFSTSYEQYF.

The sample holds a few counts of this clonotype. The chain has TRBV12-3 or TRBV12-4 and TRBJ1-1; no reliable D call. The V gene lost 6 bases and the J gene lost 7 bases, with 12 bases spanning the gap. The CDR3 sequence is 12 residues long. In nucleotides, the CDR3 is TGTGCCAGCAGCCTGCGGCCCCGTGAAGCTTTCTTT. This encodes CASSLRPREAFF.

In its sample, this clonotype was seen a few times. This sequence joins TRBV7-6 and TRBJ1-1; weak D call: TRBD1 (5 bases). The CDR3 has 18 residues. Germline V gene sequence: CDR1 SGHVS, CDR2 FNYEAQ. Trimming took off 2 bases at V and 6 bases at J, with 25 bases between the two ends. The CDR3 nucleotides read TGTGCCAGCAGCTTAATAAGTTCGGTCTCCGGGGGGGAGTCTGAAGCTTTCTTT. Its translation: CASSLISSVSGGESEAFF.

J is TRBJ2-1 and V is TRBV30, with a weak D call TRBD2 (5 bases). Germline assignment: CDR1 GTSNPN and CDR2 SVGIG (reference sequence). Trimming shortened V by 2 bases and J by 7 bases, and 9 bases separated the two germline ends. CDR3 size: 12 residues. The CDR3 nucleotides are TGTGCCTGGAGTAGAGGGAAAAATGAGCAGTTCTTC. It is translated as CAWSRGKNEQFF.

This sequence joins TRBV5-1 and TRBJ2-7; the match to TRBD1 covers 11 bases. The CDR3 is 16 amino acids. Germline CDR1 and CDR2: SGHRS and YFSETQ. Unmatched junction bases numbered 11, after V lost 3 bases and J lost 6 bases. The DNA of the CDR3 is TGCGCCAGCAGCTGGGGCTGGACAGGGGGCGCGGGCGAGCAGTACTTC. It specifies CASSWGWTGGAGEQYF.